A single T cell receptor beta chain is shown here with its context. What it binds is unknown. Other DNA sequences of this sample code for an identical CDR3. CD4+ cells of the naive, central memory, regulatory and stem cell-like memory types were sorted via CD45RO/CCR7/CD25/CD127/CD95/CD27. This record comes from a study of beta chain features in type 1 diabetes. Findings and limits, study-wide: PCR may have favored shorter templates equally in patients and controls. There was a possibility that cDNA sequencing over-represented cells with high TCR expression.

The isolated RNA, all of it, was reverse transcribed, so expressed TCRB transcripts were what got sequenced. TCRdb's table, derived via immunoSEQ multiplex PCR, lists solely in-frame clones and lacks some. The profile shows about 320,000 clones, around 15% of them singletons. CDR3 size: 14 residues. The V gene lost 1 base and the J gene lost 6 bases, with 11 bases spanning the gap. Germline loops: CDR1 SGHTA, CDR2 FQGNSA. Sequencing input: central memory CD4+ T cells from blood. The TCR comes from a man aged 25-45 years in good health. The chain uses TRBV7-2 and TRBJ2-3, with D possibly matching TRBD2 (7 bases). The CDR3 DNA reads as TGTGCCAGCAGCTTAGGTGGGGGGGCGGATACGCAGTATTTT. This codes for CASSLGGGADTQYF.